Detailed here is one T cell receptor beta chain. Its specificity is unknown. Subsets obtained from CD4+ cells comprised CD45RA+ naive and CD45RA-negative memory cells. These data are taken from a study of shared clonotypes between healthy human individuals. Study outcomes and limitations: For naive CD4 cells, roughly 5% of clonotypes were shared across a handful of donors.

The trim removed 5 bases at V and 4 bases at J, leaving 4 bases unmatched. Germline V gives CDR1 MNHNY, CDR2 SVGAGI (reference sequence). The CDR3 contains 13 residues. Splitting of each subset's genomic DNA was done evenly across several immunoSEQ plates. Per the original data handling: Filtering differed because ImmunoSEQ produced junction-only sequences that carried no quality scores. Clones were read by immunoSEQ multiplex PCR, and TCRdb kept only the in-frame ones, dropping some. V, J and clone size are those of that table, while D and trimming were read from the DNA. This sample has some 2,000,000 clones; 90% to 95% occur once, and the top ten carry 0.13%.

The source material was naive CD4+ T cells sorted from blood. Described subset: CD45RA+ positively selected. This TCR derives from a man aged 18 to 29 in good health. The chain links TRBV6-6 to TRBJ1-2; the match to TRBD1 covers 7 bases. The CDR3 DNA follows: TGTGCCAGCAGTGGAGGGACAGCCTATGGCTACACCTTC. Translating it yields CASSGGTAYGYTF.